The sequence of this T cell receptor beta chain was determined in a study of blood T cell repertoires in COVID-19. About the research overall: The United States, Italy and Spain were the sources of the acute and convalescent COVID-19 samples. PBMCs, B-cell-depleted T cells, or T cells were the source of the cDNA or gDNA that made up the material.

Original processing methods: Quantification of nucleated cells was approximated via reference gene primer amplification. Clones were read by immunoSEQ multiplex PCR, and TCRdb kept only the in-frame ones, dropping some. The V and J calls and clone size are taken from that table; D and trimming were inferred from the DNA. This table has around 54,000 clones, approximately 82% appearing once. V was trimmed by 0 bases and J by 3 bases, leaving 5 bases between them. The CDR3 extends over 13 amino acids. Germline V gives CDR1 SEHNR, CDR2 FQNEAQ (reference sequence). The V and J genes are TRBV7-9 and TRBJ1-1; D remains ambiguous. Material: PBMCs or T cells enriched from blood (not recorded which). The TCR sequence derives from a woman between 50 and 59 years old with acute COVID-19. The DNA for the CDR3 is TGTGCCAGCAGCTTAGCGGCATACACTGAAGCTTTCTTT. Protein product: CASSLAAYTEAFF.